These 14 T cell receptor beta chains came from one sample sequenced in a study of blood T cells in healthy people across ages. Next came a second PCR, run for about 7 to 11 cycles, which used a sample-barcoded 5' primer along with a J-beta primer mix. TCRdb ran MiXCR on the 5' RACE reads and lists one entry per CDR3 protein. The sample lists about 830,000 distinct CDR3 sequences, 55% to 65% seen once, with 28% in the top ten. The material sequenced was blood. The receptors originated from a young man in good health.

The V and J genes are TRBV28 and TRBJ2-5; a weak D match, TRBD2 (6 bases). Judging by the DNA end, TRBJ2-7 fits better; the J call may be wrong. There are 13 residues in the CDR3. From germline, CDR1 is MDHEN and CDR2 SYDVKM. In nucleotides, the CDR3 is TGTGCCAGCACTAGCGTGGAGGGAGGCGAGCAGTACTTC. It codes for CASTSVEGGEQYF.

As to this clonotype: At one boundary the junction diverges from the germline segment, which might be a read error. The chain links TRBV29-1 to TRBJ2-3; 7 nucleotides line up with TRBD1. CDR3 length: 14 amino acids. Germline loops: CDR1 SQVTM, CDR2 ANQGSEA. The CDR3 spells CGVDPTGNADTQYF. The DNA for the CDR3 is TGCGGCGTTGACCCGACAGGGAACGCAGATACGCAGTATTTT.

The rearrangement joins TRBV9 to TRBJ2-1; 13 positions match TRBD2. Germline CDR1 is SGDLS and CDR2 is YYNGEE. This CDR3 contains 15 residues. Losses at the gene ends were 3 bases for V and 7 bases for J; bases not matched to a gene: 4. The CDR3: CASSAGLAGWNEQFF. Written as DNA, the CDR3 is TGTGCCAGCAGCGCGGGACTAGCGGGGTGGAATGAGCAGTTCTTC. Full variable domain (remainder filled in from reference TRBV9 and TRBJ2-1): DSGVTQTPKHLITATGQRVTLRCSPRSGDLSVYWYQQSLDQGLQFLIQYYNGEERAKGNILERFSAQQFPDLHSELNLSSLELGDSALYFCASSAGLAGWNEQFFGPGTRLTVL.

This clonotype has only one observation. The rearrangement uses TRBV10-3 and TRBJ2-7, with D perhaps given as TRBD1 or TRBD2 (5 bases each). V lost 10 bases to trimming and J lost 4 bases, with 17 bases between them. The germline gives CDR1 ENHRY, CDR2 SYGVKD. CDR3 length: 13 residues. In DNA form, the CDR3 reads TGTGCCACCCAGTGGGACGGAAAATACGAGCAGTACTTC. It is translated as CATQWDGKYEQYF.

The chain couples TRBV28 to TRBJ2-5; D is uncertain. Germline V lookup: CDR1 MDHEN, CDR2 SYDVKM. The V and J ends lost 3 bases and 5 bases respectively, with 13 bases between them. The CDR3 length is 14 residues. The CDR3 region is CASSFQSPAETQYF. The CDR3, as DNA: TGTGCCAGCAGTTTTCAGTCCCCGGCGGAGACCCAGTACTTC.

This rearrangement joins TRBV6-5 to TRBJ2-7; perhaps TRBD1 as D (6 bases). The germline gives CDR1 MNHEY, CDR2 SVGAGI. This CDR3 has 14 amino acids. V lost 6 bases to trimming and J lost 6 bases, with 18 bases between them. The CDR3 is CASSPTAHRVEQYF. CDR3 DNA: TGTGCCAGCAGCCCGACCGCGCACAGGGTCGAGCAGTACTTC.

The rearrangement uses TRBV20-1 and TRBJ2-6, with TRBD2 identical over 7 bases. The trim removed 1 base at V and 2 bases at J, leaving 11 bases unmatched. Germline-derived CDR1 and CDR2 are DFQATT and SNEGSKA (reference sequence). The CDR3 consists of 18 residues. CDR3 sequence reads: CSARGEQSGGAGANVLTF. CDR3 nucleotides: TGCAGTGCTAGAGGGGAACAGAGTGGGGGGGCTGGGGCCAACGTCCTGACTTTC.

This clonotype was picked up a small number of times. This chain joins TRBV29-1 and TRBJ1-2; tentatively, D is TRBD1 (6 bases). Between the trimmed V and J ends, which lost 6 bases and 7 bases, there was a span of 15 bases. Germline-derived CDR1 and CDR2 are SQVTM and ANQGSEA. This CDR3 has 12 amino acids. The CDR3 protein is CSVDRQEGGYTF. CDR3 in DNA: TGCAGCGTCGACCGACAGGAGGGTGGCTACACCTTC.

This chain uses TRBV11-2 with TRBJ2-4; 11 nucleotides line up with TRBD1. The V segment lost 2 bases and the J segment 6 bases; nucleotides outside the gene matches: 9. The CDR3 is 17 amino acids. Germline loops: CDR1 SGHAT, CDR2 FQNNGV. The CDR3 bases are TGTGCCAGCAGCTTAAACCTGGGACAGGGGGAGGGAAACATTCAGTACTTC. It specifies CASSLNLGQGEGNIQYF.

The V gene is TRBV7-3, the J gene TRBJ2-7; TRBD1 might be the D (6 bases). V shed 5 bases and J shed 7 bases, with 12 bases lying between them. Germline V gene lookup returns CDR1 SGHTA and CDR2 FQGTGA. This CDR3 spans 12 amino acids. In DNA form, the CDR3 reads TGTGCCAGCAGCACCAGGGGCGGGGAGCAGTACTTC. Protein sequence: CASSTRGGEQYF. The full variable domain, rest sourced from reference TRBV7-3 and TRBJ2-7, is GAGVSQTPSNKVTEKGKYVELRCDPISGHTALYWYRQSLGQGPEFLIYFQGTGAADDSGLPNDRFFAVRPEGSVSTLKIQRTERGDSAVYLCASSTRGGEQYFGPGTRLTVT.

On this clonotype itself: Since a much larger clone is just one base distant, this may be a read error. The chain uses TRBV6-6 and TRBJ2-3; D remains unclear. Germline CDR1 MNHNY, CDR2 SVGAGI (reference sequence). V was trimmed by 2 bases and J by 2 bases, leaving 8 bases between them. This CDR3 is 14 amino acids long. The CDR3 spells CASSYVGSTDTQYF. The CDR3 coding sequence is TGTGCCAGCAGTTACGTTGGGTCCACAGATACGCAGTATTTT.

This chain joins TRBV6-2 or TRBV6-3 and TRBJ2-3; D possibly matches TRBD1 or TRBD2 (5 bases each). Trimming took 4 bases from V and 6 from J, leaving 14 bases between them. Germline CDR1 is MNHEY and CDR2 is SVGEGT. There are 14 residues in the CDR3. The CDR3 sequence: CASSSWDAGDTQYF. The DNA of the CDR3 is TGTGCCAGCAGTTCCTGGGACGCCGGGGATACGCAGTATTTT.

The rearrangement joins TRBV20-1 to TRBJ2-4, with 8 nucleotides matching TRBD2. The tail of the sequence fits TRBJ2-7 better, so the J call may be wrong. The CDR3 contains 15 residues. CDR1 and CDR2 (germline): DFQATT, SNEGSKA (reference sequence). CDR3: CSARDPSGGSYEQYF. The CDR3 DNA reads TGCAGTGCTAGAGATCCCAGCGGGGGCTCCTACGAGCAGTACTTC.

This clonotype was observed a handful of times. The CDR3 sequence: CASSLGQGKETQYF. CDR3 DNA sequence: TGTGCCAGCAGCTTGGGACAGGGTAAAGAGACCCAGTACTTC. The J gene is TRBJ2-5, the V gene TRBV7-6; TRBD1 matches at 9 bases. After removal of 3 bases from V and 3 bases from J, the junction contained 2 bases not matched to a gene. This CDR3 comprises 14 residues. Germline lookup yields CDR1 SGHVS and CDR2 FNYEAQ.